The sequence of this T cell receptor beta chain was determined in a study of early stage breast cancer tumors. Across the whole study: Approximately 10-fold was the mean read coverage per sample.

Here immunoSEQ multiplex PCR was the method, and the copy in TCRdb shows in-frame clones only, minus some. The sample shows 23,000 or so clones, 65% to 75% of them seen only once. With V trimmed by 5 bases and J by 7 bases, 6 bases remained unmatched. Germline-derived CDR1 and CDR2 are KGHSH and LQKENI. CDR3 length: 16 residues. Material for sequencing was breast tumor tissue. The TCR sequence derives from a person between 55 and 70 years old with breast cancer. The chain uses TRBV18 and TRBJ2-1; 15 bases line up with TRBD2. The CDR3 sequence: CASSSGLAGGGNEQFF. CDR3 sequence (DNA): TGTGCCAGCTCATCCGGACTAGCGGGAGGGGGGAATGAGCAGTTCTTC.